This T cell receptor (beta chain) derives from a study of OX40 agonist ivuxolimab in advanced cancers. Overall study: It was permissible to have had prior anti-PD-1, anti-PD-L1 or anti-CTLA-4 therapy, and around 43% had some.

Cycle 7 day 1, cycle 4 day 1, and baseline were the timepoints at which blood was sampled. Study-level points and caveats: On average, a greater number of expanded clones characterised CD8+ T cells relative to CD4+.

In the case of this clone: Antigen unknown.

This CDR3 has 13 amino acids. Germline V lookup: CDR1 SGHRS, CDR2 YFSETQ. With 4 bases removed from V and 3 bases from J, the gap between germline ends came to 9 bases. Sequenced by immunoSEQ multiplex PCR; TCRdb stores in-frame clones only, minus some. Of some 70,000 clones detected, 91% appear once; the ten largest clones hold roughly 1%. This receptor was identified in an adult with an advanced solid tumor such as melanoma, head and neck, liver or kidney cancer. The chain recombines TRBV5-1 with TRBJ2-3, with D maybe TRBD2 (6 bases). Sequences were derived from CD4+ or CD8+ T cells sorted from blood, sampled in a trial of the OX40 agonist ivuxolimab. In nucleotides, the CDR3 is TGCGCCAGCAGCCCAGGGACTACAGATACGCAGTATTTT. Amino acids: CASSPGTTDTQYF.